The rows below give T cell receptor beta chains drawn from one sample of a study of blood T cell repertoires in COVID-19. Sequencing used immunoSEQ multiplex PCR; TCRdb keeps in-frame clones, though not all of them. In the table there are some 240,000 clones, roughly 80% of which are singletons. Material for sequencing was peripheral blood. These receptor sequences come from a woman between 65 and 79 years old with COVID-19, enrolled during active disease. Each CDR3 is given with its conserved first and last residue. The D gene is left open where the match is weak. Only some rows state a clone size, as once, few, many or a class for expanded clones.

TRBV7-3	NA	TRBJ1-2	NA	TGTGCCAGCAGCCCGTTAGCGGGAGGGCGTGGCTACACCTTC	CASSPLAGGRGYTF
TRBV3-1/TRBV3-2	NA	TRBJ2-5	TRBD1	TGTGCCAGCAGCCTGAACGGGGGACAGGGGACCCAGTACTTC	CASSLNGGQGTQYF
TRBV4-3	NA	TRBJ2-5	NA	TGCGCCAGCAGCCAAGAGCGGGGGCGCGAGACCCAGTACTTC	CASSQERGRETQYF
TRBV19	NA	TRBJ1-2	NA	TGTGCCAGTACTGAACAGGCTAACTATGGCTACACCTTC	CASTEQANYGYTF
TRBV18	few	TRBJ2-3	NA	TGTGCCAGCTCACCCGGTCCTAGCGACACAGATACGCAGTATTTT	CASSPGPSDTDTQYF
TRBV7-2	NA	TRBJ2-3	NA	TGTGCCAGCAGCTTAGCGGGAGTAGGTACAGATACGCAGTATTTT	CASSLAGVGTDTQYF
TRBV29-1	NA	TRBJ1-1	NA	TGCAGCGTTGTAGGGGACATGAACACTGAAGCTTTCTTT	CSVVGDMNTEAFF
TRBV11-1	once	TRBJ2-3	TRBD2	TGTGCCAGCAGGGCGGCGGGAGGCCCAGATACGCAGTATTTT	CASRAAGGPDTQYF
TRBV6-5	NA	TRBJ1-3	NA	TGTGCCAGCAGTTTAAATCGGGGGGAAACTGGAAACACCATATATTTT	CASSLNRGETGNTIYF
TRBV18	NA	TRBJ2-7	TRBD2	TGTGCCAGCTCACCAAGGGATAGCGGGATCACCGAGCAGTACTTC	CASSPRDSGITEQYF
TRBV7-9	NA	TRBJ2-7	NA	TGTGCCAGCCGATCCACTAGTTACGAGCAGTACTTC	CASRSTSYEQYF